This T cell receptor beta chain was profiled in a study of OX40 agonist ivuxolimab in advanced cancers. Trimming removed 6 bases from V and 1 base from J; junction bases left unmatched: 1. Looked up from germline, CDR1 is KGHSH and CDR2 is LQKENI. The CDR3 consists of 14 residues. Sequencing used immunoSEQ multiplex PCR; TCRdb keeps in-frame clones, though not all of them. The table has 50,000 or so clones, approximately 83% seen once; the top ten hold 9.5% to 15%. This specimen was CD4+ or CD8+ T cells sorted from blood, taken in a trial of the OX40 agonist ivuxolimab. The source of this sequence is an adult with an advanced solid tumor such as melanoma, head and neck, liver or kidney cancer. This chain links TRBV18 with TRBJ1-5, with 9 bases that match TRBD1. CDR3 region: CASSGQGSNQPQHF. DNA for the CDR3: TGTGCCAGCTCCGGACAGGGGAGCAATCAGCCCCAGCATTTT.